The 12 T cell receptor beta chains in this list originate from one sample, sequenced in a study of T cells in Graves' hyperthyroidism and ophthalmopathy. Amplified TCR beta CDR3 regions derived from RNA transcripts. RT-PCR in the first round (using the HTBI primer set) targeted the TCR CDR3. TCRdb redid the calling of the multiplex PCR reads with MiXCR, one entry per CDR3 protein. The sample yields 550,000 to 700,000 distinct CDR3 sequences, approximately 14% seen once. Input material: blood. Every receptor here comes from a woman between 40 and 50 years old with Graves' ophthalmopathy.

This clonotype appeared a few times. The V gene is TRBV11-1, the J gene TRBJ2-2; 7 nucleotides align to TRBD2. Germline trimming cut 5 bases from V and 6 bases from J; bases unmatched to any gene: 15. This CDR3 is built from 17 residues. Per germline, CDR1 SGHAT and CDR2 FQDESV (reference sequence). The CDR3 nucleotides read TGTGCCAGCAGCAATCAGTTCCAGCGGGGACGGTCCGGGGAGCTGTTTTTT. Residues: CASSNQFQRGRSGELFF. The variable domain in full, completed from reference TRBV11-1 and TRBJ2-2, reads EAEVAQSPRYKITEKSQAVAFWCDPISGHATLYWYRQILGQGPELLVQFQDESVVDDSQLPKDRFSAERLKGVDSTLKIQPAELGDSAMYLCASSNQFQRGRSGELFFGEGSRLTVL.

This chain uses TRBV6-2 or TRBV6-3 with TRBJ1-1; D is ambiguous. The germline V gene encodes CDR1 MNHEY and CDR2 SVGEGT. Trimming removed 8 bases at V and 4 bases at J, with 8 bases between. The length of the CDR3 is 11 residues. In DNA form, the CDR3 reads TGTGCCAGCTACGACTTCACTGAAGCTTTCTTT. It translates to CASYDFTEAFF.

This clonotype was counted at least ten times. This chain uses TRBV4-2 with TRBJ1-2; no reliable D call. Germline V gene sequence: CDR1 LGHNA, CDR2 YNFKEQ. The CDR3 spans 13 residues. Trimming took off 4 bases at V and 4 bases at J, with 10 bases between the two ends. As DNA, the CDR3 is TGTGCCAGCAGCCCCTCGCGCGGCTATGGCTACACCTTC. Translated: CASSPSRGYGYTF.

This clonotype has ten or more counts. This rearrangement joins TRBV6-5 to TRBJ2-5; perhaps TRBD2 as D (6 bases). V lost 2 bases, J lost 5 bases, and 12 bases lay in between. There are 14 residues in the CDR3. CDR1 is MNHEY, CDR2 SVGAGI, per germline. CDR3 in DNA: TGTGCCAGCAGTTACATACTAGGAGGGGAGACCCAGTACTTC. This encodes CASSYILGGETQYF.

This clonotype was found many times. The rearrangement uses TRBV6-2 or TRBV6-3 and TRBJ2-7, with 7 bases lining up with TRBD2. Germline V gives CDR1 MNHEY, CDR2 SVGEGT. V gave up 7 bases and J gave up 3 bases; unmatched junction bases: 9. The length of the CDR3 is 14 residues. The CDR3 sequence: CASIKAGTNYEQYF. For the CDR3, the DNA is TGTGCCAGCATAAAAGCCGGGACTAACTACGAGCAGTACTTC.

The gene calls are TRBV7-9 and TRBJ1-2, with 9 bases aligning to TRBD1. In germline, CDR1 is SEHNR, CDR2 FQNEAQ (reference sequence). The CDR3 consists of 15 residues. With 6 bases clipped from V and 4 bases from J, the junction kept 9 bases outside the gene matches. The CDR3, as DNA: TGTGCCAGCAGTCCCGGGACAGGGAGCGGCTATGGCTACACCTTC. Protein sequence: CASSPGTGSGYGYTF.

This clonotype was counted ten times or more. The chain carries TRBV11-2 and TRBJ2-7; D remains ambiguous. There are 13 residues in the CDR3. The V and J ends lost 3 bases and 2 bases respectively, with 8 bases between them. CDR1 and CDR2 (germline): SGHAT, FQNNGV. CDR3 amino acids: CASSFDLPYEQYF. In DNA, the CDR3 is TGTGCCAGCAGCTTCGACCTCCCCTACGAGCAGTACTTC.

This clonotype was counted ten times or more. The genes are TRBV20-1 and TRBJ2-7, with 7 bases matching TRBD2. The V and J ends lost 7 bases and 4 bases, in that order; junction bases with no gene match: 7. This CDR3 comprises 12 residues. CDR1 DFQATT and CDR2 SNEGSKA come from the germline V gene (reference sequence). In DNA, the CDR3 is TGCAGTGTGATCGGGAGGAGTTACGAGCAGTACTTC. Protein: CSVIGRSYEQYF.

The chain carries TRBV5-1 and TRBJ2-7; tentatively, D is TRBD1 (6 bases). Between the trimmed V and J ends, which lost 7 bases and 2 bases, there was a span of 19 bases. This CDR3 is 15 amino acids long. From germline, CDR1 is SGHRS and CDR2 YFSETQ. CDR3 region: CASLEDTGPPYEQYF. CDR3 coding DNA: TGCGCCAGCCTGGAAGATACAGGGCCTCCCTACGAGCAGTACTTC.

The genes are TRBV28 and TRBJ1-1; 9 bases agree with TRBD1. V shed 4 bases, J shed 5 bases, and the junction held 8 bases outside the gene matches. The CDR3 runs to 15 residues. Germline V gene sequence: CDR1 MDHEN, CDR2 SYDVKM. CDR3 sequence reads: CASSSTGQGRTEAFF. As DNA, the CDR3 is TGTGCCAGCAGTTCAACTGGACAGGGGAGGACTGAAGCTTTCTTT. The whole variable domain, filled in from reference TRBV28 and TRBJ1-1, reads DVKVTQSSRYLVKRTGEKVFLECVQDMDHENMFWYRQDPGLGLRLIYFSYDVKMKEKGDIPEGYSVSREKKERFSLILESASTNQTSMYLCASSSTGQGRTEAFFGQGTRLTVV.

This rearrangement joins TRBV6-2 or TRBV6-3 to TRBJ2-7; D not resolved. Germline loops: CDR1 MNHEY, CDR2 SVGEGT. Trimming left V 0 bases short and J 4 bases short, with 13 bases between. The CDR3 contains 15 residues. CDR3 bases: TGTGCCAGCAGTTACTCAGGCAAACTCGGATACGAGCAGTACTTC. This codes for CASSYSGKLGYEQYF.

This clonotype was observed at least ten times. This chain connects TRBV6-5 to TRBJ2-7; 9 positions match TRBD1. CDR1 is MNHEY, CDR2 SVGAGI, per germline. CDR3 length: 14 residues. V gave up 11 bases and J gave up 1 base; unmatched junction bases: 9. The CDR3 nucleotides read TGTGCCGCGCGAACCGGGACAGGGTCCTACGAGCAGTACTTC. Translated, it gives CAARTGTGSYEQYF.